This T cell receptor (beta chain) derives from a study of identical twins. General study points: There is a chance that invariant MAIT and iNKT cells partially muddied zero-insertion analyses. Abundant cord blood beta clonotypes carried fewer insertions; memory repertoires showed none. Out-of-frame alpha sequences common to twins exhibited a surplus of low generation probability.

Using its own MiXCR run on the 5' RACE reads, TCRdb lists one record per CDR3 protein. The table shows 690,000 or so distinct CDR3 sequences, with around 6% occurring only once. In this sample, this clonotype turned up once. No antigen is known for it. The germline V gene has CDR1 SGHDN and CDR2 FVKESK. CDR3 length: 16 residues. The V gene end was trimmed by 2 bases and the J gene end by 3 bases; junction bases not matched to a gene: 7. The TCR comes from a young man in good health. V and J are TRBV14 and TRBJ2-5; 9 bases match TRBD2. Sequencing was performed on naive T cells sorted from blood. The CDR3 coding sequence is TGTGCCAGCAGCCAAAAAGCGTCTAGCGGGGAAGAGACCCAGTACTTC. This translates into CASSQKASSGEETQYF.